The next 14 T cell receptor beta chains were all read from a single sample in a study of metastatic and nonmetastatic thyroid tumors. TCRdb re-analyzed the PCR reads using MiXCR. Of approximately 37,000 clones in the sample, around 23% are singletons; the top ten hold less than 4%. Ahead of thyroid surgery, no patient had received treatment of any kind. The sequenced sample consisted of tumor tissue. These TCRs come from a male donor with papillary thyroid cancer or a benign thyroid nodule (not recorded which). Some clones in this sample may be carry-over from other donors' samples.

This clone came up many times. The chain links TRBV9 to TRBJ2-3; no clear D. CDR1 and CDR2 from the germline V gene are SGDLS and YYNGEE. The CDR3 consists of 16 residues. V was trimmed by 0 bases and J by 0 bases, leaving 11 bases between them. CDR3 loop: CASSVDSGSSTDTQYF. The CDR3 region has the DNA TGTGCCAGCAGCGTAGATTCCGGTTCTAGCACAGATACGCAGTATTTT.

The J gene is TRBJ1-2, the V gene TRBV20-1, with D hard to call. Per germline, CDR1 DFQATT and CDR2 SNEGSKA (reference sequence). The CDR3 has 13 amino acids. Trimming left V 3 bases short and J 3 bases short, with 11 bases between. This CDR3 is CSASPGNHYGYTF. As DNA, the CDR3 is TGCAGTGCTAGTCCCGGTAATCACTATGGCTACACCTTC.

Many counts were recorded for this clone. This chain uses TRBV6-2 or TRBV6-3 with TRBJ1-1; no clear D gene. Germline V gene sequence: CDR1 MNHEY, CDR2 SVGEGT. The CDR3 covers 11 residues. V dropped 5 bases and J dropped 7 bases, with 8 bases sitting between them. The CDR3 nucleotides read TGTGCCAGCAGTAACATGGGTGAAGCTTTCTTT. This translates into CASSNMGEAFF.

This clone has more than one count but fewer than ten. The chain has TRBV12-3 or TRBV12-4 and TRBJ2-2; D is possibly TRBD2 (6 bases). The CDR3 runs to 18 residues. Deletions cut 7 bases from V and 2 bases from J, with 23 bases between. The CDR3 loop is CASTERVRVAPNTGELFF. The CDR3 region has the DNA TGTGCCAGCACCGAGCGGGTCAGGGTCGCTCCTAACACCGGGGAGCTGTTTTTT.

In its sample, this clone was seen a few times. This chain joins TRBV27 and TRBJ1-6; no reliable D call. The CDR3 covers 14 residues. V was trimmed by 7 bases and J by 10 bases, leaving 17 bases between them. CDR1 MNHEY and CDR2 SMNVEV come from the germline V gene (reference sequence). The CDR3 DNA reads as TGTGCCAGCACGTGGGGTAGAAAGGCATCACCCCTCCACTTT. Encoded protein: CASTWGRKASPLHF.

This clone was detected many times. The chain carries TRBV18 and TRBJ1-1; D is unclear. Between the trimmed V and J ends, which lost 2 bases and 0 bases, there was a span of 13 bases. This CDR3 is built from 16 residues. Germline CDR1 and CDR2: KGHSH and LQKENI. The CDR3: CASSPGTDGMNTEAFF. CDR3 nucleotide sequence: TGTGCCAGCTCACCAGGTACAGATGGGATGAACACTGAAGCTTTCTTT.

By share of the sample, this clone is medium-sized. The chain links TRBV20-1 to TRBJ1-1; D is ambiguous. The V end was cut by 6 bases, the J end by 7 bases, with 9 bases between. The CDR3 has 10 residues. CDR1 is DFQATT and CDR2 is SNEGSKA in the germline V gene (reference sequence). The CDR3 is CSAEEFEAFF. DNA of the CDR3: TGCAGTGCCGAGGAGTTTGAAGCTTTCTTT.

This clone has just a few counts. The sample carries other DNA sequences with the same CDR3. The gene calls are TRBV27 and TRBJ2-2; D is ambiguous. This CDR3 region has 16 residues. The germline V gene has CDR1 MNHEY and CDR2 SMNVEV (reference sequence). With 5 bases removed from V and 2 bases from J, the gap between germline ends came to 15 bases. For the CDR3, the DNA is TGTGCCAGCAGTCCTCCCCAGGCTGCTAACACCGGGGAGCTGTTTTTT. This gives the protein CASSPPQAANTGELFF.

Relative to its sample, this clone is medium-sized (0.01 to 0.1%). This rearrangement joins TRBV7-2 to TRBJ2-3; D unclear. CDR1 and CDR2 from the germline V gene are SGHTA and FQGNSA. The CDR3 contains 12 residues. Trimming removed 5 bases from V and 4 bases from J, with 7 bases in between. CDR3 in amino acids: CASSRLADTQYF. The CDR3 coding sequence is TGTGCCAGCAGCCGCTTGGCAGATACGCAGTATTTT.

This clone was observed at least ten times. The chain joins TRBV4-2 to TRBJ1-1; 8 bases match TRBD1. Unmatched junction bases numbered 5, after V lost 5 bases and J lost 0 bases. Germline loops: CDR1 LGHNA, CDR2 YNFKEQ. The CDR3 spans 15 residues. In nucleotides, the CDR3 is TGTGCCAGCAGCACCACAGGGGGTGTGAACACTGAAGCTTTCTTT. Translating it yields CASSTTGGVNTEAFF.

This clone was observed a handful of times. The DNA of the CDR3 is TGTGCCAGCAGTCGTACAGCGGGGGTCGAGAGTGTGCCCCTCCACTTT. Its translation is CASSRTAGVESVPLHF. The chain carries TRBV6-1 and TRBJ1-6; weak D call: TRBD1 (5 bases). This CDR3 is built from 16 residues. Germline loops: CDR1 MNHNS, CDR2 SASEGT. V shed 5 bases and J shed 13 bases, with 24 bases lying between them.

This clone was detected many times. The rearrangement uses TRBV19 and TRBJ2-7, with TRBD1 matching 9 bases. This CDR3 has 14 amino acids. After removal of 3 bases from V and 2 bases from J, the junction contained 2 bases not matched to a gene. Germline-derived CDR1 and CDR2 are LNHDA and SQIVND (reference sequence). The CDR3 sequence is CASSIGTGTYEQYF. The DNA for the CDR3 is TGTGCCAGTAGTATTGGGACAGGGACCTACGAGCAGTACTTC.

For this clone: A read error may produce the germline difference seen at one junction end. V and J are TRBV20-1 and TRBJ2-6, with 10 bases aligning to TRBD1. Germline values: CDR1 DFQATT, CDR2 SNEGSKA (reference sequence). The CDR3 is made up of 16 amino acids. DNA of the CDR3: TGCGGTGCCATCGACAGGGGGCGCTCTGGGGCCAACGTCCTTACTTTC. It specifies CGAIDRGRSGANVLTF.

This clone has a count of ten or more. This chain joins TRBV5-5 and TRBJ2-7, with 11 positions matching TRBD2. The V segment lost 0 bases and the J segment 7 bases; nucleotides outside the gene matches: 6. The length of the CDR3 is 15 residues. Per germline, CDR1 SGHKS and CDR2 YYEKEE (reference sequence). CDR3 coding DNA: TGTGCCAGCAGCTTGGTACTAGCGGGAGTGAGAGAGCAGTACTTC. It specifies CASSLVLAGVREQYF. Combining the CDR3 with reference TRBV5-5 and TRBJ2-7 gives the whole variable domain DAGVTQSPTHLIKTRGQQVTLRCSPISGHKSVSWYQQVLGQGPQFIFQYYEKEERGRGNFPDRFSARQFPNYSSELNVNALLLGDSALYLCASSLVLAGVREQYFGPGTRLTVT.